The 7 T cell receptor beta chains below all came from one sample that was sequenced in a study of post-analysis software for immune sequencing data. Study results and caveats: With TRBV5-6, TRBV5-1 and TRBV20-1 included, a handful of TRBV segments were more frequent in patients than in controls.

The antigens for these receptors are not known. Each TCR beta cDNA library carried unique molecular identifiers. MiXCR was run by TCRdb on the PCR reads, yielding one entry per CDR3 protein. The sample includes approximately 440,000 distinct CDR3 sequences, roughly 45% of them seen just once. Material for sequencing was blood. The source is a girl aged 10 to 17 with multiple sclerosis.

Only a few counts were recorded for this clonotype. J is TRBJ2-5 and V is TRBV4-3, with D maybe TRBD1 (6 bases). The DNA matches TRBJ2-7 better at its end, which makes the J call doubtful. Germline lookup yields CDR1 LGHNA and CDR2 YSLEER. This CDR3 comprises 17 residues. This CDR3 reads CASSQGMFTGYRDEQYF. The DNA for the CDR3 is TGCGCCAGCAGCCAAGGAATGTTTACAGGGTATCGGGACGAGCAGTACTTC.

On this clonotype itself: The junction does not match germline at one end; this may be a read error. The chain employs TRBV6-6 and TRBJ1-2; D ambiguous. In germline, CDR1 is MNHNY, CDR2 SVGAGI (reference sequence). The CDR3 sequence is 15 residues long. CDR3 region: CACRPPDSVPYGYTF. CDR3 in DNA: TGTGCCTGCAGACCACCCGATTCAGTCCCCTATGGCTACACCTTC.

The rearrangement links TRBV7-2 to TRBJ1-5; D is unresolved. The CDR3 runs 14 residues. CDR1 and CDR2 (germline): SGHTA, FQGNSA. V shed 1 base and J shed 3 bases, with 7 bases lying between them. CDR3 sequence reads: CASSLGRNNQPQHF. In nucleotides, the CDR3 is TGTGCCAGCAGCTTAGGCAGGAACAATCAGCCCCAGCATTTT. The whole variable domain, filled in from reference TRBV7-2 and TRBJ1-5, reads GAGVSQSPSNKVTEKGKDVELRCDPISGHTALYWYRQSLGQGLEFLIYFQGNSAPDKSGLPSDRFSAERTGGSVSTLTIQRTQQEDSAVYLCASSLGRNNQPQHFGDGTRLSIL.

The CDR3 protein is CATLDQGVYEQYF. CDR3 coding DNA: TGTGCCACCTTAGATCAGGGGGTCTACGAGCAGTACTTC. V usage is TRBV7-3 and J usage is TRBJ2-4, with 7 bases identical to TRBD1. The DNA end is a closer match to TRBJ2-7, so the J assignment may be wrong. CDR1 SGHTA and CDR2 FQGTGA come from the germline V gene. This CDR3 has 13 amino acids.

For the CDR3, the DNA is TGCAGTGCTCTCCGGGACAGGGCCTACGAGCAGTACTTC. Protein product: CSALRDRAYEQYF. The V call is TRBV20-1, the J call TRBJ2-7; 9 bases align to TRBD1. The germline CDR1 and CDR2 sequences are DFQATT and SNEGSKA (reference sequence). J gave up 2 bases and V 5 bases, and 4 bases lay outside the gene matches. This CDR3 spans 13 amino acids.

The table lists this clonotype with a few counts. The junction differs from germline at one of its ends, possibly a read error. This chain uses TRBV4-1 with TRBJ2-7; the D gene is possibly TRBD2 (6 bases). The CDR3 covers 15 residues. The germline V gene encodes CDR1 MGHRA and CDR2 YSYEKL. The CDR3 spells CASSQERGGTYEQYF. The CDR3 coding sequence is TGCGCCAGCAGCCAAGAGAGGGGCGGGACCTACGAACAGTACTTC.

The J gene is TRBJ1-1, the V gene TRBV6-6; D might be TRBD1 (6 bases). Per germline, CDR1 MNHNY and CDR2 SVGAGI (reference sequence). CDR3 length: 15 residues. With 7 bases removed from V and 0 bases from J, the gap between germline ends came to 15 bases. CDR3 DNA sequence: TGTGCCAGCACCTTAAAGGGGGGCTTGAACACTGAAGCTTTCTTT. The encoded protein is CASTLKGGLNTEAFF.